Reported below is one TCR beta chain. Its antigen is still unknown. Unmatched junction bases numbered 8, after V lost 4 bases and J lost 3 bases. This CDR3 is 16 amino acids long. CDR1 SEHNR and CDR2 FQNEAQ come from the germline V gene (reference sequence). The data were taken from a study of cytomegalovirus exposure and HLA in healthy donors. Whole-study context: Genotyping of about 400 donors showed that over 65% belonged to the Caucasian-associated ancestry cluster.

It was with 60 Vbeta and 13 Jbeta primers that the PCR ran. Profiling relied on immunoSEQ multiplex PCR, and the TCRdb table lists in-frame clones only, not all of them. Of 200,000 to 250,000 clones listed, approximately 80% are singletons. Study results and limitations: Sequence variants that were highly shared formed a cluster that was likely a sequencing artifact. The study labeled 170 or so TCR beta chains cytomegalovirus-associated.

Sequencing used PBMCs. The chain combines TRBV7-9 with TRBJ1-2, with TRBD1 identical over 10 bases. The sequence derives from a girl aged 2 to 9 in good health and CMV-seronegative. The CDR3 bases are TGTGCCAGCAGCTCCCCGGGACAGGGGCGGGACTATGGCTACACCTTC. Translating it yields CASSSPGQGRDYGYTF.